The 31 T cell receptor beta chains reported below all come from one sample, sequenced in a study of blood T cell repertoires in COVID-19 (dated by TCRdb to the early 2020s). The method was the immunoSEQ multiplex PCR assay. Imported from immuneACCESS, the table was reduced by TCRdb to in-frame sequences with V and J called. These copies leave out some clones; in studies compared against another copy, an unresolved V gene accounts for under half, and the cause of the remainder is not known. This sample holds 270,000 or so clones; around 90% were observed only once. The top ten clones comprise 0.94% of the sample. Sequencing was carried out using peripheral blood. Receptors originate from a middle-aged woman who had recovered from COVID-19.

The rearrangement links TRBV5-8 to TRBJ2-3, with D perhaps TRBD1 (6 bases). With 3 bases removed from V and 2 bases from J, the gap between germline ends came to 13 bases. This CDR3 contains 15 residues. Germline-derived CDR1 and CDR2 are SGHTS and YDEGEE. CDR3 nucleotides: TGTGCCAGCAGCTACGACAGGACCTACACAGATACGCAGTATTTT. Amino acid sequence: CASSYDRTYTDTQYF.

The genes are TRBV28 and TRBJ2-1; TRBD2 matches 7 bases. The CDR3 length is 15 residues. The V gene end was trimmed by 1 base and the J gene end by 7 bases; junction bases not matched to a gene: 7. Germline lookup yields CDR1 MDHEN and CDR2 SYDVKM. As DNA, the CDR3 is TGTGCCAGCAGTTTATTTGGCGGGAGCGGTAATGAGCAGTTCTTC. Encoded protein: CASSLFGGSGNEQFF.

V and J are TRBV3-1 (or the pseudogene TRBV3-2) and TRBJ2-2; D possibly corresponds to TRBD2 (6 bases). This CDR3 is built from 16 residues. With 4 bases removed from V and 2 bases from J, the gap between germline ends came to 14 bases. Germline CDR1 and CDR2: LGHDT and YNNKEL (reference sequence). CDR3 loop: CASSPFGSGNTGELFF. DNA for the CDR3: TGTGCCAGCAGCCCATTTGGTAGCGGAAACACCGGGGAGCTGTTTTTT.

The chain carries TRBV6-5 and TRBJ2-1; 7 bases align to TRBD2. Germline CDR1 and CDR2: MNHEY and SVGAGI. This CDR3 comprises 14 residues. J was trimmed by 7 bases and V by 6 bases; bases with no gene match: 9. In nucleotides, the CDR3 is TGTGCCAGCAGCTGGGAGGGCCATCGGAATGAGCAGTTCTTC. This codes for CASSWEGHRNEQFF.

The rearrangement links TRBV27 to TRBJ1-6; D unclear. V shed 5 bases and J shed 8 bases, with 7 bases lying between them. The germline gives CDR1 MNHEY, CDR2 SMNVEV (reference sequence). The CDR3 is 12 residues long. The DNA for the CDR3 is TGTGCCAGCAGTCTCGGGGATTCACCCCTCCACTTT. Residues: CASSLGDSPLHF.

The J gene is TRBJ2-1, the V gene TRBV3-1 (or the pseudogene TRBV3-2); 12 bases map to TRBD2. J gave up 7 bases and V 2 bases, and 6 bases lay outside the gene matches. CDR3 size: 16 residues. The germline CDR1 and CDR2 sequences are LGHDT and YNNKEL (reference sequence). CDR3 sequence (DNA): TGTGCCAGCAGCCAATTGGGACTAGCGGGTGGGAATGAGCAGTTCTTC. This sequence encodes CASSQLGLAGGNEQFF.

This clone was recorded many times. CDR3 sequence (DNA): TGTGCCAGCAGTGACGAGGCTAGCGGGAGCGATGAGCAGTTCTTC. This encodes CASSDEASGSDEQFF. The rearrangement joins TRBV6-4 to TRBJ2-1, with 10 bases aligning to TRBD2. V lost 2 bases and J lost 8; bases outside the gene matches: 6. This CDR3 is 15 amino acids long. Looked up from germline, CDR1 is MRHNA and CDR2 is SNTAGT.

The chain joins TRBV7-9 to TRBJ2-7; TRBD2 matches at 8 bases. Germline-derived CDR1 and CDR2 are SEHNR and FQNEAQ (reference sequence). The V segment lost 4 bases and the J segment 3 bases; nucleotides outside the gene matches: 5. CDR3 length: 14 residues. The CDR3 spells CASSSTGGRYEQYF. CDR3 bases: TGTGCCAGCAGCTCAACGGGAGGGCGCTACGAGCAGTACTTC. The whole variable domain, filled in from reference TRBV7-9 and TRBJ2-7, reads DTGVSQNPRHKITKRGQNVTFRCDPISEHNRLYWYRQTLGQGPEFLTYFQNEAQLEKSRLLSDRFSAERPKGSFSTLEIQRTEQGDSAMYLCASSSTGGRYEQYFGPGTRLTVT.

The V gene is TRBV11-3, the J gene TRBJ2-5; D is unresolved. This CDR3 contains 14 residues. Trimming cost V 5 bases and J 4 bases, with 14 bases left between them. CDR1 is SGHNT and CDR2 is YENEEA in the germline V gene. The CDR3 is CASSPVQSSETQYF. CDR3 sequence (DNA): TGTGCCAGCAGCCCGGTCCAATCGTCAGAGACCCAGTACTTC. The full variable domain, in which reference TRBV11-3 and TRBJ2-5 provide the parts outside the CDR3, is EAGVVQSPRYKIIEKKQPVAFWCNPISGHNTLYWYLQNLGQGPELLIRYENEEAVDDSQLPKDRFSAERLKGVDSTLKIQPAELGDSAVYLCASSPVQSSETQYFGPGTRLLVL.

V usage is TRBV19 and J usage is TRBJ2-7, with a possible D match to TRBD1 (5 bases). Between the trimmed V and J ends, which lost 1 base and 4 bases, there was a span of 11 bases. CDR1 LNHDA and CDR2 SQIVND come from the germline V gene (reference sequence). The CDR3 is made up of 14 amino acids. The CDR3 DNA follows: TGTGCCAGTAGTATAGGGCAGGGCGTTTACGAGCAGTACTTC. Amino acid sequence: CASSIGQGVYEQYF.

This chain uses TRBV7-2 with TRBJ2-7; TRBD2 agrees at 12 bases. V lost 5 bases, J lost 7 bases, and 9 bases stayed unmatched. Germline-derived CDR1 and CDR2 are SGHTA and FQGNSA. The CDR3 is 15 amino acids. CDR3 sequence reads: CASSPRLAGEGEQYF. Here the CDR3 DNA reads TGTGCCAGCAGCCCCCGACTAGCGGGAGAGGGTGAGCAGTACTTC.

This clone turned up a few times. J is TRBJ2-3 and V is TRBV6-6, with TRBD1 as a possible D gene (6 bases). In germline, CDR1 is MNHNY, CDR2 SVGAGI (reference sequence). Trimming left V 7 bases short and J 0 bases short, with 17 bases between. CDR3 size: 16 residues. CDR3 protein: CASTNPRGSSTDTQYF. CDR3 in DNA: TGTGCCAGCACTAACCCCAGGGGCTCTAGCACAGATACGCAGTATTTT.

This clone was found once. In nucleotides, the CDR3 is TGTGCCAGCAGCCATGGACAGGGGGCCCTAAATCAGCCCCAGCATTTT. It translates to CASSHGQGALNQPQHF. This chain joins TRBV4-2 and TRBJ1-5, with 11 bases fitting TRBD1. Per the germline V gene, CDR1 is LGHNA and CDR2 is YNFKEQ. The ends lost 3 bases at V and 4 bases at J; junction bases unmatched: 5. This CDR3 has 16 residues.

This chain links TRBV19 with TRBJ1-6; the match to TRBD1 covers 11 bases. The length of the CDR3 is 15 residues. V gave up 7 bases and J gave up 10 bases; unmatched junction bases: 9. Germline V gene data show CDR1 as LNHDA and CDR2 as SQIVND (reference sequence). Here the CDR3 DNA reads TGTGCCAGTAATCCGGACAGGGGGCGGCAGTCACCCCTCCACTTT. Its protein product is CASNPDRGRQSPLHF.

The rearrangement uses TRBV9 and TRBJ2-2; 7 nucleotides line up with TRBD2. Losses at the gene ends were 4 bases for V and 3 bases for J; bases not matched to a gene: 9. CDR1 is SGDLS and CDR2 is YYNGEE in the germline V gene. This CDR3 is built from 16 residues. The CDR3 region is CASSPTLAGDTGELFF. For the CDR3, the DNA is TGTGCCAGCAGCCCTACCCTTGCGGGAGACACCGGGGAGCTGTTTTTT.

The chain uses TRBV5-1 and TRBJ1-1; possibly TRBD1 for D (5 bases). The CDR3 is made up of 14 amino acids. Germline CDR1 and CDR2: SGHRS and YFSETQ. Trimming pared 0 bases from V and 3 bases from J, leaving 9 bases between. The CDR3 region is CASSLVDSYTEAFF. The CDR3, as DNA: TGCGCCAGCAGCTTGGTAGACAGTTACACTGAAGCTTTCTTT.

The CDR3 DNA sequence: TGCGCCAGCAGCCAAGAGGGGCACTCCGACGGTTCCTACGAGCAGTACTTC. Its translation is CASSQEGHSDGSYEQYF. The rearrangement links TRBV4-1 to TRBJ2-7; maybe TRBD1 (5 bases). The germline V gene has CDR1 MGHRA and CDR2 YSYEKL. Deletions cut 0 bases from V and 1 base from J, with 16 bases between. There are 17 residues in the CDR3.

The chain joins TRBV19 to TRBJ1-6; possibly TRBD1 for D (6 bases). Germline V CDR1 and CDR2: LNHDA, SQIVND (reference sequence). The V gene lost 6 bases and the J gene lost 5 bases, with 17 bases spanning the gap. The CDR3 length is 16 residues. In nucleotides, the CDR3 is TGTGCCAGTAGGGACCGCGGGGGCCAGAATAATTCACCCCTCCACTTT. It yields the protein CASRDRGGQNNSPLHF.

The V and J genes are TRBV10-3 and TRBJ1-2; 9 nucleotides align to TRBD1. The CDR3 contains 14 residues. The trim removed 4 bases at V and 2 bases at J, leaving 2 bases unmatched. Germline V gene sequence: CDR1 ENHRY, CDR2 SYGVKD. In DNA form, the CDR3 reads TGTGCCATCAGTGGCGGGACAGGGAACTATGGCTACACCTTC. It specifies CAISGGTGNYGYTF.

DNA of the CDR3: TGTGCCAGCAGAAACAGGGGAGATAATGGACAGCGGAATCAGCCCCAGCATTTT. It encodes CASRNRGDNGQRNQPQHF. This chain connects TRBV2 to TRBJ1-5; 7 positions match TRBD1. Germline lookup yields CDR1 SNHLY and CDR2 FYNNEI. This CDR3 contains 18 residues. Trimming took 6 bases from V and 4 from J; bases not matched to a gene: 18.

In its sample, this clone was seen once. V usage is TRBV11-1 and J usage is TRBJ2-7; 9 bases agree with TRBD1. The CDR3 consists of 14 residues. The ends lost 5 bases at V and 7 bases at J; junction bases unmatched: 9. Germline CDR1 SGHAT, CDR2 FQDESV (reference sequence). CDR3 nucleotides: TGTGCCAGCAGCCAAGCACAGGGGGCGGGAGAGCAGTACTTC. This translates into CASSQAQGAGEQYF.

This clone appeared a few times. The rearrangement links TRBV11-2 to TRBJ2-7; no clear D. V was cut by 6 bases and J by 0 bases, with 9 bases left in between. CDR3 length: 13 residues. Germline V gene sequence: CDR1 SGHAT, CDR2 FQNNGV. DNA for the CDR3: TGTGCCAGCAGTACCAAGCTCTCCTACGAGCAGTACTTC. Protein sequence: CASSTKLSYEQYF.

This chain links TRBV28 with TRBJ2-7, with TRBD2 as a possible D gene (5 bases). Germline V gene lookup returns CDR1 MDHEN and CDR2 SYDVKM. V was trimmed by 7 bases and J by 0 bases, leaving 10 bases between them. The CDR3 consists of 13 residues. The CDR3 DNA follows: TGTGCCAGCACCTCGGGAAGCTCCTACGAGCAGTACTTC. Its protein product is CASTSGSSYEQYF.

The gene calls are TRBV4-2 and TRBJ2-7; 8 nucleotides agree with TRBD1. The V gene's germline CDR1 is LGHNA and CDR2 YNFKEQ. The CDR3 totals 15 residues. Trimming removed 0 bases from V and 4 bases from J; junction bases left unmatched: 5. The CDR3 loop is CASSQDSDRGYEQYF. CDR3 bases: TGTGCCAGCAGCCAAGATAGCGACAGGGGTTACGAGCAGTACTTC.

The chain employs TRBV9 and TRBJ2-3; D uncertain. CDR1 and CDR2 (germline): SGDLS, YYNGEE. The CDR3 runs to 13 residues. V lost 2 bases, J lost 4 bases, and 8 bases lay in between. The CDR3 sequence is CASSVVPADTQYF. DNA for the CDR3: TGTGCCAGCAGCGTGGTTCCGGCAGATACGCAGTATTTT.

The chain combines TRBV5-1 with TRBJ2-1; TRBD2 agrees at 12 bases. The germline CDR1 and CDR2 sequences are SGHRS and YFSETQ. Losses at the gene ends were 0 bases for V and 2 bases for J; bases not matched to a gene: 6. This CDR3 region has 18 residues. The DNA of the CDR3 is TGCGCCAGCAGCTTGGGAGGGACTAGCGGGCCCCCCTACAATGAGCAGTTCTTC. Its translation: CASSLGGTSGPPYNEQFF.

The sample holds one count of this clone. This chain uses TRBV12-5 with TRBJ2-3; tentative D call: TRBD1 (5 bases). From germline, CDR1 is LGHNT and CDR2 FRNRAP. CDR3 length: 14 amino acids. V was clipped by 5 bases and J by 4 bases, with 13 bases between them. This CDR3 is CASGASQGSDTQYF. Written as DNA, the CDR3 is TGTGCTAGTGGTGCGTCCCAGGGCTCAGATACGCAGTATTTT.

The rearrangement links TRBV7-2 to TRBJ2-1, with TRBD2 as a possible D gene (6 bases). The CDR3 consists of 13 residues. Trimming took 2 bases from V and 8 from J, leaving 10 bases between them. From germline, CDR1 is SGHTA and CDR2 FQGNSA. CDR3 residues: CASSLTTSHEQFF. The CDR3 DNA reads TGTGCCAGCAGCTTAACAACTAGCCATGAGCAGTTCTTC.

The chain combines TRBV2 with TRBJ2-7; 10 bases map to TRBD2. Germline assignment: CDR1 SNHLY and CDR2 FYNNEI. V shed 3 bases and J 6 bases; nucleotides not matched to a gene: 11. The CDR3 is 16 amino acids. CDR3 in amino acids: CASSDLGLAGVSEQYF. CDR3 nucleotides: TGTGCCAGCAGTGATCTCGGGCTAGCGGGAGTCTCCGAGCAGTACTTC.

The sample holds one count of this clone. This chain uses TRBV30 with TRBJ1-6; a weak D match, TRBD1 (5 bases). CDR3 length: 16 amino acids. From germline, CDR1 is GTSNPN and CDR2 SVGIG (reference sequence). Trimming stripped 1 base from V and 5 bases from J, with 15 bases between. The CDR3 coding sequence is TGTGCCTGGAGTGCCTGGGAATCGGGGGATAATTCACCCCTCCACTTT. This sequence encodes CAWSAWESGDNSPLHF.

This clone was detected once. The rearrangement joins TRBV10-1 to TRBJ2-1, with a weak D call TRBD2 (6 bases). The CDR3 is 15 residues long. The germline V gene has CDR1 WNHNN and CDR2 SYGVQD (reference sequence). Between the trimmed V and J ends, which lost 6 bases and 4 bases, there was a span of 16 bases. CDR3 bases: TGCGCCAGCAGCCCTAGCGACCCCAATTACAATGAGCAGTTCTTC. Its protein is CASSPSDPNYNEQFF.